This T cell receptor (beta chain) stems from a study of cytomegalovirus exposure and HLA in healthy donors. Study-wide results and limits: Reports indicate that TCR beta sequences accurately predicted the HLA-A and HLA-B alleles of most subjects.

Regarding this clone: The antigen remains unidentified.

In the PCR, 60 Vbeta and 13 Jbeta primers were used. Assay used: immunoSEQ multiplex PCR; TCRdb lists only in-frame clones, some missing. The sample carries 180,000 or so clones, approximately 80% recorded once. The source material was PBMCs. This TCR was sampled from a woman between 18 and 30 years old in good health and CMV-seropositive.

CDR3 bases: TGTGCCAGCAGTGAGGCGAGGCCACGAACCTACGAGCAGTACTTC. Translation: CASSEARPRTYEQYF. The rearrangement joins TRBV6-1 to TRBJ2-7; D is unresolved. CDR3 length: 15 amino acids. Germline-derived CDR1 and CDR2 are MNHNS and SASEGT. V was pared by 3 bases and J by 2 bases, with 14 bases between.